The 16 T cell receptor beta chains listed next were all sequenced from one sample in a study of T cells in Graves' hyperthyroidism and ophthalmopathy (dated by TCRdb to between 2018 and 2021). The receptor library was made with multiplex PCR. Sequenced using an Illumina HiSeq 2000. Amplification of TCR beta CDR3 regions was carried out from RNA transcripts. For the first round of RT-PCR on the TCR CDR3, the HTBI primer set was used together with the Qiagen OneStep RT-PCR kit. TCRdb passed the public sequencing reads through fastp at Q25 and MiXCR, retaining productive beta sequences. When rows share a CDR3 protein, they turn into one entry using the most common DNA and genes. The sample data list about 260,000 distinct CDR3 sequences, and roughly 17% of these were observed just once. The ten biggest clones cover approximately 30% of the sample. Material for sequencing was blood. These receptor sequences come from a woman between 18 and 29 years old with Graves' ophthalmopathy.

This clonotype was seen ten or more times. The chain carries TRBV20-1 and TRBJ1-6; tentatively, D is TRBD1 (5 bases). The CDR3 runs to 16 residues. Germline lookup yields CDR1 DFQATT and CDR2 SNEGSKA (reference sequence). Trimming pared 1 base from V and 6 bases from J, leaving 16 bases between. CDR3 region: CSARGSRESTNSPLHF. CDR3 in DNA: TGCAGTGCTAGAGGGAGCAGGGAATCAACTAATTCACCCCTCCACTTT.

The chain recombines TRBV11-2 with TRBJ2-7; D is uncertain. The germline V and J ends were trimmed by 0 bases and 4 bases, with 4 bases remaining between them. This CDR3 comprises 12 residues. Germline V gene lookup returns CDR1 SGHAT and CDR2 FQNNGV. CDR3 sequence: CASSLEPYEQYV. CDR3 coding DNA: TGTGCCAGCAGCTTAGAACCATACGAGCAGTACGTC.

In regard to this clonotype: A much more abundant neighbour one base away suggests this may be a read error. CDR3 in amino acids: CASGLAGLPPEQFF. DNA of the CDR3: TGTGCCAGCGGCCTCGCGGGCCTCCCTCCCGAGCAGTTCTTC. This rearrangement joins TRBV11-2 to TRBJ2-1, with D possibly being TRBD2 (5 bases). The CDR3 runs 14 residues. CDR1 is SGHAT, CDR2 FQNNGV, per germline. Deletions cut 8 bases from V and 10 bases from J, with 21 bases between.

This clonotype was recorded many times. V usage is TRBV18 and J usage is TRBJ1-1, with D possibly being TRBD1 (5 bases). Germline V gives CDR1 KGHSH, CDR2 LQKENI. This CDR3 is built from 16 residues. Trimming took off 0 bases at V and 0 bases at J, with 11 bases between the two ends. CDR3 region: CASSPPGRAMNTEAFF. The CDR3 nucleotides are TGTGCCAGCTCACCACCGGGACGCGCGATGAACACTGAAGCTTTCTTT.

This clonotype was detected many times. J is TRBJ2-7 and V is TRBV5-8; D possibly corresponds to TRBD2 (6 bases). Trimming took 5 bases from V and 2 from J, leaving 11 bases between them. The V gene's germline CDR1 is SGHTS and CDR2 YDEGEE. CDR3 length equals 13 residues. The CDR3 bases are TGTGCCAGCAGTGGGACTGAAACCTACGAGCAGTACTTC. Its protein product is CASSGTETYEQYF.

Ten or more counts support this clonotype. V is TRBV5-1 and J is TRBJ2-3; 12 positions match TRBD1. CDR3 length: 17 residues. V dropped 4 bases and J dropped 6; count of bases not matched to a gene: 12. The germline V gene has CDR1 SGHRS and CDR2 YFSETQ. CDR3: CASSPHTGTGGADTQYF. In DNA form, the CDR3 reads TGCGCCAGCAGCCCTCATACCGGGACAGGGGGCGCGGATACGCAGTATTTT.

There are many counts of this clonotype. The gene calls are TRBV5-5 and TRBJ1-6; no reliable D call. CDR1 and CDR2 (germline): SGHKS, YYEKEE (reference sequence). This CDR3 is 13 amino acids long. Deletions cut 4 bases from V and 7 bases from J, with 9 bases between. The CDR3 spells CASSETGNSPLHF. The CDR3 DNA reads as TGTGCCAGCAGCGAGACGGGGAATTCACCCCTCCACTTT.

This clonotype was seen only a few times. The rearrangement joins TRBV7-8 to TRBJ1-5; TRBD1 aligns across 10 bases. CDR1 and CDR2 from the germline V gene are SGHVS and FQNEAQ. The CDR3 sequence is 17 residues long. V dropped 2 bases and J dropped 4; count of bases not matched to a gene: 8. Here the CDR3 reads CASSLFGPGQGNQPQHF. The DNA for the CDR3 is TGTGCCAGCAGCTTATTTGGGCCGGGACAGGGGAATCAGCCCCAGCATTTT.

This clonotype has at least ten counts. The rearrangement joins TRBV7-8 to TRBJ2-2; TRBD2 matches at 10 bases. J lost 4 bases, V lost 2 bases, and 1 base had no gene match. Germline V lookup: CDR1 SGHVS, CDR2 FQNEAQ. This CDR3 has 15 amino acids. The CDR3 DNA reads TGTGCCAGCAGCTTAACTAGCGGGACCACCGGGGAGCTGTTTTTT. As protein: CASSLTSGTTGELFF.

This clonotype was counted ten times or more. The chain has TRBV14 and TRBJ1-5, with D maybe TRBD1 (5 bases). Germline V gene lookup returns CDR1 SGHDN and CDR2 FVKESK. The germline V and J ends were trimmed by 4 bases and 0 bases, with 10 bases remaining between them. The CDR3 contains 15 residues. CDR3 nucleotides: TGTGCCAGCAGCCCCCAGACAGATAGCAATCAGCCCCAGCATTTT. Its protein is CASSPQTDSNQPQHF.

This clonotype has a handful of counts. This sequence joins TRBV10-2 and TRBJ2-7; TRBD2 aligns across 7 bases. The CDR3 extends over 14 amino acids. Losses at the gene ends were 6 bases for V and 3 bases for J; bases not matched to a gene: 8. Germline V gives CDR1 WSHSY, CDR2 SAAADI. CDR3 sequence reads: CASSTGTTLYEQYF. CDR3 bases: TGCGCCAGCAGCACCGGGACTACACTCTACGAGCAGTACTTC.

This clonotype appeared many times. The chain carries TRBV5-6 and TRBJ1-1; D is unresolved. The CDR3 sequence is 13 residues long. CDR1 is SGHDT, CDR2 YYEEEE, per germline. Trimming took off 1 base at V and 0 bases at J, with 4 bases between the two ends. The chain's CDR3 is CASSLNVNTEAFF. Here the CDR3 DNA reads TGTGCCAGCAGCTTGAATGTGAACACTGAAGCTTTCTTT.

This clonotype was counted many times. The V call is TRBV6-2 or TRBV6-3, the J call TRBJ1-6; D is undetermined. Germline V gene sequence: CDR1 MNHEY, CDR2 SVGEGT. Trimming removed 2 bases from V and 5 bases from J, with 7 bases in between. This CDR3 spans 14 amino acids. CDR3 nucleotides: TGTGCCAGCAGTTACCGGACTAATAATTCACCCCTCCACTTT. Amino acid sequence: CASSYRTNNSPLHF.

This clonotype occurred many times. J is TRBJ2-3 and V is TRBV5-1, with TRBD2 as a possible D gene (7 bases). The V gene lost 6 bases and the J gene lost 3 bases, with 14 bases spanning the gap. CDR1 is SGHRS, CDR2 YFSETQ, per germline. The CDR3 is 14 amino acids. CDR3 loop: CASIRGGATDTQYF. The CDR3 coding sequence is TGCGCCAGCATTCGTGGGGGGGCGACAGATACGCAGTATTTT.

This clonotype came up many times. The chain employs TRBV29-1 and TRBJ2-3; 15 nucleotides align to TRBD2. From germline, CDR1 is SQVTM and CDR2 ANQGSEA. CDR3 size: 17 residues. V shed 0 bases and J 2 bases; nucleotides not matched to a gene: 3. This CDR3 is CSVEEWTSGRATDTQYF. The CDR3 DNA sequence: TGCAGCGTTGAAGAGTGGACTAGCGGGAGGGCCACAGATACGCAGTATTTT.

This clonotype was found many times. The chain combines TRBV6-2 or TRBV6-3 with TRBJ1-1; D is ambiguous. The V and J ends lost 5 bases and 4 bases respectively, with 17 bases between them. Germline CDR1 is MNHEY and CDR2 is SVGEGT. This CDR3 spans 15 amino acids. CDR3 nucleotides: TGTGCCAGCAGTACAACACGGGGAGGATTCACTGAAGCTTTCTTT. It codes for CASSTTRGGFTEAFF.